The source of this T cell receptor (beta chain) is a study of identical twins. Germline CDR1 reads SNHLY; CDR2 reads FYNNEI. V was pared by 3 bases and J by 7 bases, with 12 bases between. The CDR3 consists of 13 residues. This clonotype occurred a few times. Healthy Caucasian donors formed the entire cohort. One entry per CDR3 protein, called by TCRdb with MiXCR from the 5' RACE reads. The sample lists just over 500,000 distinct CDR3 sequences, 22% seen once, with about 0.93% in the top ten. These data were likewise used in another study, on T cells expressing NK-cell markers.

The sequencing input was CD4+ T cells sorted from blood. The clonotype comes from a young woman in good health. The rearrangement joins TRBV2 to TRBJ1-2, with a weak D call TRBD1 (5 bases). CDR3 in DNA: TGTGCCAGCAGTGATCAAGGGGTCGGTGGCTACACCTTC. Residues: CASSDQGVGGYTF.